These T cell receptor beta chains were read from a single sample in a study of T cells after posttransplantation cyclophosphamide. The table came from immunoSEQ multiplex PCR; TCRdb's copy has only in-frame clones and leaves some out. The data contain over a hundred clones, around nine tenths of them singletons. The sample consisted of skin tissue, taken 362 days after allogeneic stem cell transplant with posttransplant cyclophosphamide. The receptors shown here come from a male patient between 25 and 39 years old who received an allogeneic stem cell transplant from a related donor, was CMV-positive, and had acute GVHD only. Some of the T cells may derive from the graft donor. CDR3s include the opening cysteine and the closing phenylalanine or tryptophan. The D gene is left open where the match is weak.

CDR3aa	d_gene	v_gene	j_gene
CASSSGGTGELFF	TRBD2	TRBV6-5	TRBJ2-2
CASSAAMGGRELFF	TRBD2	TRBV6-1	TRBJ2-2